A selection of T cell receptor beta chains follows, all from one sample in a study of blood T cell repertoires in COVID-19. The method was immunoSEQ multiplex PCR; TCRdb's version includes in-frame clones alone and lacks a portion of them. The sample includes 200,000 or so clones, about 80% of them seen just once. The specimen sequenced was peripheral blood. These receptors all stem from a human donor with acute or convalescent COVID-19. The donor label of this sample is uncertain. Both conserved end residues are part of each CDR3. A D gene is named only where the DNA matches it firmly. Expanded clones get a size class; other rows say once, few or many, or leave the size out.

-,TRBJ2-7,TRBV7-8,-,TGTGCCAGCAGCTTAGCACAGGGATCGAACTACGAGCAGTACTTC,CASSLAQGSNYEQYF
few,TRBJ1-2,TRBV12-3/TRBV12-4,-,TGTGCCAGCGGTAGGAGGGCCATCTATGGCTACACCTTC,CASGRRAIYGYTF
-,TRBJ1-6,TRBV12-5,TRBD1,TGTGCTAGTGGTCCGTGGGACAGGGAAGAGGGGAATTCACCCCTCCACTTT,CASGPWDREEGNSPLHF
-,TRBJ1-1,TRBV7-2,-,TGTGCCAGCAGCTTAGCGGGGGCTTTGGGCACTGAAGCTTTCTTT,CASSLAGALGTEAFF
few,TRBJ2-2,TRBV19,TRBD2,TGTGCCAGTAGTATAGGGCTAGCGGGAGGTTCGAACACCGGGGAGCTGTTTTTT,CASSIGLAGGSNTGELFF
few,TRBJ2-7,TRBV18,-,TGTGCCAGCTCACCAGGCAGCTCCTACGAGCAGTACTTC,CASSPGSSYEQYF
-,TRBJ1-5,TRBV18,TRBD1,TGTGCCAGCTCCTCCGGGACAGGTAATCAGCCCCAGCATTTT,CASSSGTGNQPQHF
-,TRBJ2-7,TRBV6-5,TRBD2,TGTGCCAGCAGACAGACTAGCGGTTCGACCTACGAGCAGTACTTC,CASRQTSGSTYEQYF
-,TRBJ2-2,TRBV7-6,TRBD2,TGTGCCAGCAGCCCCGCCCCAGGGAGGGCCGGGGAGCTGTTTTTT,CASSPAPGRAGELFF
-,TRBJ1-5,TRBV4-2,-,TGTGCCAGCAGCCTGTCAGGGTCTCAGCCCCAGCATTTT,CASSLSGSQPQHF
-,TRBJ2-5,TRBV14,TRBD1,TGTGCCAGCAGCCAACGAACGGTGACAGGGCAAGAGACCCAGTACTTC,CASSQRTVTGQETQYF
-,TRBJ1-5,TRBV6-6,-,TGTGCCAGCAGTTACACGGGCAATCAGCCCCAGCATTTT,CASSYTGNQPQHF
-,TRBJ2-1,TRBV18,TRBD2,TGTGCCAGCTCACCACGAGGACTAGCGGGAGGTAATGAGCAGTTCTTC,CASSPRGLAGGNEQFF
-,TRBJ1-1,TRBV6-5,-,TGTGCCAGCAGCCTCAGGAACACTGAAGCTTTCTTT,CASSLRNTEAFF
-,TRBJ1-2,TRBV27,-,TGTGCCAGCAAGTTCATAACGGGTGGCTACACCTTC,CASKFITGGYTF
once,TRBJ1-1,TRBV5-1,-,TGCGCCAGCAGCTTGAATACAGTAAGGAACACTGAAGCTTTCTTT,CASSLNTVRNTEAFF
-,TRBJ2-7,TRBV11-3,-,TGTGCCAGCAGCTTCGCGGGGACCTACGAGCAGTACTTC,CASSFAGTYEQYF
-,TRBJ2-1,TRBV28,TRBD2,TGTGCCAGTTTTCCTAGCGGGAGTACCAATGAGCAGTTCTTC,CASFPSGSTNEQFF
-,TRBJ2-2,TRBV7-6,TRBD1,TGTGCCAGCAGCGCCCGAGGGACAGGGCGGAGGGCCGGGGAGCTGTTTTTT,CASSARGTGRRAGELFF
-,TRBJ2-7,TRBV6-5,TRBD2,TGTGCCAGCACCCCCTATAGCGGGGGCGAGCAGTACTTC,CASTPYSGGEQYF
-,TRBJ2-1,TRBV12-5,-,TGTGCTAGTGGTTCAGAATTAGGCAGGGGGGCTGAGCAGTTCTTC,CASGSELGRGAEQFF
-,TRBJ1-5,TRBV6-2/TRBV6-3,TRBD1,TGTGCCAGCAGTACAGGGGGACAGCCCCAGCATTTT,CASSTGGQPQHF
-,TRBJ1-1,TRBV5-1,-,TGCGCCAGCAGCCCTGGGGACATGAACACTGAAGCTTTCTTT,CASSPGDMNTEAFF
-,TRBJ1-1,TRBV7-2,TRBD1,TGTGCCACCGATGGACAGGGGGAGACTGAAGCTTTCTTT,CATDGQGETEAFF
-,TRBJ2-7,TRBV5-4,TRBD2,TGTGCCAGCAGCTCCAGGACTAGCGGGAGGGGCGAGCAGTACTTC,CASSSRTSGRGEQYF
few,TRBJ2-7,TRBV5-1,TRBD1,TGCGCCAGCAGCCGGGACAGGGGAAGGGACGAGCAGTACTTC,CASSRDRGRDEQYF
-,TRBJ1-6,TRBV7-8,-,TGTGCCAGCAGCTTATCGGGGACTTCGGGGAATTCACCCCTCCACTTT,CASSLSGTSGNSPLHF
-,TRBJ2-4,TRBV28,TRBD1,TGTGCCAGCACAGCGGGACAGGGGAGAAACATTCAGTACTTC,CASTAGQGRNIQYF
few,TRBJ1-2,TRBV28,-,TGTGCCAGCAGTTACCCAGGGTCCCGCTACACCTTC,CASSYPGSRYTF
-,TRBJ1-3,TRBV5-1,-,TGCGCCAGCAGCTTGGTGGCGGAAGGTGCCTCTCGTAACACCATATATTTT,CASSLVAEGASRNTIYF
few,TRBJ1-2,TRBV12-3/TRBV12-4,-,TGTGCCAGCAGTCCCCGGGGAGACTATGGCTACACCTTC,CASSPRGDYGYTF
-,TRBJ2-1,TRBV11-3,-,TGTGCCAGCAGCTTAGGCCCCAGTGCGGGAAATGAGCAGTTCTTC,CASSLGPSAGNEQFF
once,TRBJ2-7,TRBV7-2,-,TGTGCCAGCAGCTTAGCGAGCAGCGTAGATGAGCAGTACTTC,CASSLASSVDEQYF
once,TRBJ1-4,TRBV18,-,TGTGCCAGCTCACCGGCCCTTGCAACTAATGAAAAACTGTTTTTT,CASSPALATNEKLFF
-,TRBJ2-2,TRBV10-2,TRBD2,TGCGCCAGCATAAGTAGCGGGAGGGTTGACACCGGGGAGCTGTTTTTT,CASISSGRVDTGELFF
-,TRBJ1-1,TRBV6-6,-,TGTGCCAGCAGCAGCACAGGGTTCATGGGCACTGAAGCTTTCTTT,CASSSTGFMGTEAFF
-,TRBJ1-2,TRBV6-5,-,TGTGCCAGCAGTTACTCGTTGATGCAGGGCTATGGCTACACCTTC,CASSYSLMQGYGYTF
-,TRBJ1-2,TRBV19,-,TGTGCCAGTACCCAGGAGGGGAGGGCCTTACACTCTAACTATGGCTACACCTTC,CASTQEGRALHSNYGYTF
-,TRBJ2-7,TRBV6-2/TRBV6-3,TRBD2,TGTGCCAGCACCCCTAGCGGGGAATATTCCTACGAGCAGTACTTC,CASTPSGEYSYEQYF
-,TRBJ1-5,TRBV2,TRBD1,TGTGCCAGCAAAGTACAGGGGCCGGGAAATCAGCCCCAGCATTTT,CASKVQGPGNQPQHF
-,TRBJ2-1,TRBV19,-,TGTGCCAGTAGTATAGAGCAGGGTTACAATGAGCAGTTCTTC,CASSIEQGYNEQFF
-,TRBJ2-7,TRBV7-2,TRBD2,TGTGCCAGCAGCTTAGGGCGGGGTAGGCAGCGGGACTCCTACGAGCAGTACTTC,CASSLGRGRQRDSYEQYF
-,TRBJ1-2,TRBV6-1,TRBD1,TGTGCCAGCAGTGAAGTAGGGGGCGTTGGCTACACCTTC,CASSEVGGVGYTF
once,TRBJ2-1,TRBV5-1,-,TGCGCCAGCAGCTCGGAGGGTGTCAATGAGCAGTTCTTC,CASSSEGVNEQFF
once,TRBJ2-7,TRBV3-1/TRBV3-2,-,TGTGCCAGCAGTCAACAGACCATCCGGGCTACGGGGTCCTACGAGCAGTACTTC,CASSQQTIRATGSYEQYF
-,TRBJ1-1,TRBV7-8,-,TGTGCCAGCAGCCCTACCGGGGGTCGAGACGCTGAAGCTTTCTTT,CASSPTGGRDAEAFF
-,TRBJ1-3,TRBV10-3,-,TGTGCCATCATGACAGACTCTGGAAACACCATATATTTT,CAIMTDSGNTIYF
once,TRBJ2-2,TRBV12-3/TRBV12-4,-,TGTGCCAGCAGTAGAGGCAGGGAGCTGTTTTTT,CASSRGRELFF